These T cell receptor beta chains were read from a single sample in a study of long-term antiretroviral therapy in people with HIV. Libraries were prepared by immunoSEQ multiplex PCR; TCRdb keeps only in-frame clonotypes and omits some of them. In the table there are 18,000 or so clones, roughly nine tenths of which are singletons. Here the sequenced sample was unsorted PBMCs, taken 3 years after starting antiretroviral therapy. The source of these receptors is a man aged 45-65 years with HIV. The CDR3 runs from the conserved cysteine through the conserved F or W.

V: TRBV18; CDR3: CASSSQTGVNEQFF
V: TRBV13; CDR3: CASSFGSNQPQHF
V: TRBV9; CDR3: CASSPTSTALSPLHF
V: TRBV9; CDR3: CASSVAESSQFF
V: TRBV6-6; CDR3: CASSLRLAGTQETQYF
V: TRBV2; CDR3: CASSEVRTGPGNTIYF
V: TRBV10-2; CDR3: CASSDLPGRKNTGELFF
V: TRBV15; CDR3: CATNEGAPNNSPLHF
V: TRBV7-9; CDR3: CASSPLTGANQPQHF
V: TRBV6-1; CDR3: CASSEDGRYGYTF
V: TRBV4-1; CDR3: CASSQDNTASLSYEQYF
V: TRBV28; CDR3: CASGGLADYNEQFF
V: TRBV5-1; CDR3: CASIGNTEAFF
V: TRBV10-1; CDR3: CASSEGENIQYF
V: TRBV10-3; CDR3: CAITGSYNSPLHF
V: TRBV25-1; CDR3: CASSGIAGSSSYEQYF
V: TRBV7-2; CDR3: CASSLFSTERHSYGYTF
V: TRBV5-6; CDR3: CASSFGQALPYNSPLHF
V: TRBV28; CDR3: CASSSPPTGTDNYGYTF
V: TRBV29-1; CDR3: CSVELHSTDTQYF
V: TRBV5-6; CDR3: CASRLRDRYNEQFF
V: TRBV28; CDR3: CASSLSLPGGTGELFF
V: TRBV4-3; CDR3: CASSQVPSTGELFF
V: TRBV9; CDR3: CASDGRSSTDTQYF
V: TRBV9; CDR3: CASSVVTSGFSTDTQYF
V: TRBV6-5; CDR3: CASSYVGGDEKLFF
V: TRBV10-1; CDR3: CASSSGRGYNEQFF
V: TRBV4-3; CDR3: CASSQDWGGNNEQFF
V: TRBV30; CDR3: CAWTTDSSGNTIYF
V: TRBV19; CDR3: CASSMDVGTYEQYF
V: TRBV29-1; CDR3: CSVAAGGAGYGYTF
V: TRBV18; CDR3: CASSQQGYEQYF
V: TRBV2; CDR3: CASSAETGQETQYF
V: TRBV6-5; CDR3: CASRTGWGYGYTF
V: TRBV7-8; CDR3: CASSPIRGVGELFF
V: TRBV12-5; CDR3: CASGFALGGLPYEQYF
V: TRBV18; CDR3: CASSPPTTGAGNTIYF
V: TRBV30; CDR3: CAWSQGQGGQPQHF
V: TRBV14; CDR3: CASSQDVSPGYTYEQYF
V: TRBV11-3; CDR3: CASSPGLAGGQGNEQFF
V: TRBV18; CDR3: CASSPPTGADTEAFF